The 20 T cell receptor beta chains below come from one sample, sequenced in a study of blood T cell repertoires in COVID-19. Profiled with immunoSEQ multiplex PCR; TCRdb holds only in-frame clones, not every one. The data contain roughly 190,000 clones, 87% of them singletons. The source material was PBMCs or T cells enriched from blood (not recorded which). The receptors here all came from a woman aged 30 to 39 who had recovered from COVID-19.

This chain links TRBV20-1 with TRBJ1-4; 8 bases are shared with TRBD1. The V segment lost 3 bases and the J segment 6 bases; nucleotides outside the gene matches: 12. Germline V lookup: CDR1 DFQATT, CDR2 SNEGSKA (reference sequence). The CDR3 covers 16 residues. The CDR3 here is CSASYQDRGVYEKLFF. Here the CDR3 DNA reads TGCAGTGCTAGTTACCAAGACAGGGGCGTATATGAAAAACTGTTTTTT.

The rearrangement joins TRBV18 to TRBJ1-1, with D possibly TRBD1 on 5 matching bases. This CDR3 is 16 amino acids long. Looked up from germline, CDR1 is KGHSH and CDR2 is LQKENI. Trimming stripped 1 base from V and 0 bases from J, with 12 bases between. The CDR3 is CASSPLDRTMNTEAFF. The CDR3 region has the DNA TGTGCCAGCTCACCACTAGATCGGACAATGAACACTGAAGCTTTCTTT.

The genes are TRBV6-6 and TRBJ1-6; 7 bases line up with TRBD1. Germline-derived CDR1 and CDR2 are MNHNY and SVGAGI (reference sequence). CDR3 length: 17 residues. The ends lost 6 bases at V and 4 bases at J; junction bases unmatched: 12. In DNA form, the CDR3 reads TGTGCCAGCAGCCGAACCTGGGACAGCACTTATAATTCACCCCTCCACTTT. Amino acid sequence: CASSRTWDSTYNSPLHF.

The chain uses TRBV19 and TRBJ1-2; 8 bases are a match to TRBD1. Looked up from germline, CDR1 is LNHDA and CDR2 is SQIVND (reference sequence). V lost 7 bases, J lost 4 bases, and 11 bases stayed unmatched. The length of the CDR3 is 15 residues. Written as DNA, the CDR3 is TGTGCCAGTACCCAGGGACAGGTCCAATTCTATGGCTACACCTTC. It codes for CASTQGQVQFYGYTF.

This clone was seen a single time. The V and J genes are TRBV4-3 and TRBJ1-5; 7 positions match TRBD1. The J segment lost 0 bases and the V segment lost 0 bases, leaving 5 bases of the junction unmatched. Germline V gene sequence: CDR1 LGHNA, CDR2 YSLEER. The CDR3 has 17 amino acids. The CDR3 DNA reads TGCGCCAGCAGCCAAGATAGGACAGGAGTTAGCAATCAGCCCCAGCATTTT. Translating gives CASSQDRTGVSNQPQHF.

This clone was counted only a few times. V is TRBV4-3 and J is TRBJ1-2; D perhaps matches TRBD1 (5 bases). The CDR3 has 16 amino acids. The V and J ends lost 0 bases and 4 bases respectively, with 15 bases between them. Germline V CDR1 and CDR2: LGHNA, YSLEER. Here the CDR3 reads CASSQDTRGSRYGYTF. In DNA form, the CDR3 reads TGCGCCAGCAGCCAAGATACAAGGGGCAGTCGCTATGGCTACACCTTC.

This clone appeared a single time. The V and J genes are TRBV27 and TRBJ2-3; 14 bases are shared with TRBD2. CDR1 is MNHEY, CDR2 SMNVEV, per germline (reference sequence). CDR3 size: 17 residues. V was pared by 3 bases and J by 5 bases, with 7 bases of the junction left unmatched. The CDR3 loop is CASSLAPGLAGVDTQYF. The CDR3 nucleotides read TGTGCCAGCAGTTTGGCGCCGGGACTAGCGGGAGTAGATACGCAGTATTTT.

This clone was observed a few times. This specimen includes other DNA sequences encoding the same CDR3. The chain has TRBV5-1 and TRBJ1-4; D is unclear. The CDR3 is made up of 15 amino acids. The V gene's germline CDR1 is SGHRS and CDR2 YFSETQ. Deletions cut 0 bases from V and 1 base from J, with 7 bases between. DNA of the CDR3: TGCGCCAGCAGCTTGGCGGGTGGAACTAATGAAAAACTGTTTTTT. Its protein is CASSLAGGTNEKLFF.

The V and J genes are TRBV9 and TRBJ1-1; D is ambiguous. The CDR3 covers 15 residues. Germline-derived CDR1 and CDR2 are SGDLS and YYNGEE. Trimming left V 0 bases short and J 6 bases short, with 15 bases between. This chain's CDR3 is CASSVVGLPAAEAFF. CDR3 coding DNA: TGTGCCAGCAGCGTAGTGGGCCTCCCTGCCGCTGAAGCTTTCTTT. Looking up the rest from reference TRBV9 and TRBJ1-1 gives the full variable domain: DSGVTQTPKHLITATGQRVTLRCSPRSGDLSVYWYQQSLDQGLQFLIQYYNGEERAKGNILERFSAQQFPDLHSELNLSSLELGDSALYFCASSVVGLPAAEAFFGQGTRLTVV.

The chain is built from TRBV2 and TRBJ1-2, with 9 bases matching TRBD1. The V gene end was trimmed by 6 bases and the J gene end by 7 bases; junction bases not matched to a gene: 9. CDR3 length equals 14 residues. CDR1 and CDR2 (germline): SNHLY, FYNNEI. CDR3 loop: CASSEDRGSFGYTF. The CDR3 DNA reads as TGTGCCAGCAGCGAGGACAGGGGCTCGTTTGGCTACACCTTC.

The chain recombines TRBV24-1 with TRBJ2-1; 14 positions agree with TRBD2. V gave up 3 bases and J gave up 4 bases; unmatched junction bases: 4. The CDR3 loop spans 17 amino acids. CDR1 KGHDR and CDR2 SFDVKD come from the germline V gene. In DNA, the CDR3 is TGTGCCACCAGTGATCGACTAGCGGGAGGGACTTACAATGAGCAGTTCTTC. Encoded protein: CATSDRLAGGTYNEQFF.

J is TRBJ1-1 and V is TRBV24-1; the match to TRBD1 covers 11 bases. V was clipped by 4 bases and J by 6 bases; unmatched bases: 3. Germline values: CDR1 KGHDR, CDR2 SFDVKD. The CDR3 length is 14 residues. The CDR3 spells CATSEGDRGAEAFF. The DNA of the CDR3 is TGTGCCACCAGTGAGGGGGACAGGGGGGCTGAAGCTTTCTTT.

CDR3 sequence: CASSIVLAVEQYF. CDR3 coding DNA: TGTGCCAGTAGTATAGTCTTAGCAGTCGAGCAGTACTTC. The chain is built from TRBV19 and TRBJ2-7; D remains ambiguous. Germline V gene data show CDR1 as LNHDA and CDR2 as SQIVND (reference sequence). The length of the CDR3 is 13 residues. Deletions cut 1 base from V and 6 bases from J, with 10 bases between. The complete variable domain, with remaining parts taken from reference TRBV19 and TRBJ2-7, reads DGGITQSPKYLFRKEGQNVTLSCEQNLNHDAMYWYRQDPGQGLRLIYYSQIVNDFQKGDIAEGYSVSREKKESFPLTVTSAQKNPTAFYLCASSIVLAVEQYFGPGTRLTVT.

The CDR3 bases are TGTGCCAGTAGCCAAACCCGCGGTTTCCTCAATCAGCCCCAGCATTTT. This encodes CASSQTRGFLNQPQHF. This chain joins TRBV19 and TRBJ1-5; D is unclear. The V and J ends lost 6 bases and 3 bases respectively, with 18 bases between them. The CDR3 runs to 16 residues. Germline CDR1 is LNHDA and CDR2 is SQIVND (reference sequence). Variable domain in full (rest from reference TRBV19 and TRBJ1-5): DGGITQSPKYLFRKEGQNVTLSCEQNLNHDAMYWYRQDPGQGLRLIYYSQIVNDFQKGDIAEGYSVSREKKESFPLTVTSAQKNPTAFYLCASSQTRGFLNQPQHFGDGTRLSIL.

CDR3 in amino acids: CASTQTLEGKLFF. Here the CDR3 DNA reads TGTGCCAGCACCCAGACGCTGGAGGGGAAACTGTTTTTT. V usage is TRBV6-5 and J usage is TRBJ1-4; a possible D gene is TRBD1 (5 bases). Germline V gene sequence: CDR1 MNHEY, CDR2 SVGAGI. V dropped 7 bases and J dropped 11 bases, with 17 bases sitting between them. This CDR3 has 13 amino acids.

This clone has just one count. This sequence joins TRBV25-1 and TRBJ1-1; D gene unclear. CDR1 MGHDK and CDR2 SYGVNS come from the germline V gene. The germline V and J ends were trimmed by 1 base and 7 bases, with 7 bases remaining between them. This CDR3 region has 12 residues. The CDR3 loop reads CASSELYGEAFF. The CDR3 DNA reads TGTGCCAGCAGTGAATTGTACGGTGAAGCTTTCTTT.

This CDR3 reads CASTRPGTYEQYF. The CDR3 coding sequence is TGTGCCAGCACGCGGCCGGGAACCTACGAGCAGTACTTC. The V and J genes are TRBV25-1 and TRBJ2-7, with D possibly being TRBD2 (5 bases). Germline V CDR1 and CDR2: MGHDK, SYGVNS. Trimming shortened V by 7 bases and J by 2 bases, and 12 bases separated the two germline ends. This CDR3 has 13 amino acids.

The rearrangement uses TRBV15 and TRBJ2-3, with D possibly TRBD2 on 6 matching bases. The V gene lost 5 bases and the J gene lost 1 base, with 19 bases spanning the gap. This CDR3 has 17 residues. Germline CDR1 reads LNHNV; CDR2 reads YYDKDF (reference sequence). The CDR3 protein is CATSLRVFSGGTDTQYF. CDR3 DNA: TGTGCCACCAGCTTACGTGTTTTTAGCGGAGGCACAGATACGCAGTATTTT.

This clone was seen only once. The genes are TRBV2 and TRBJ1-1; D not resolved. The CDR3 has 12 residues. V was cut by 1 base and J by 7 bases, with 7 bases left in between. The germline V gene has CDR1 SNHLY and CDR2 FYNNEI. The CDR3 DNA reads TGTGCCAGCAGTGAAGTACTTATTGAAGCTTTCTTT. Translated, it gives CASSEVLIEAFF. Full variable domain (missing parts from reference TRBV2 and TRBJ1-1): EPEVTQTPSHQVTQMGQEVILRCVPISNHLYFYWYRQILGQKVEFLVSFYNNEISEKSEIFDDQFSVERPDGSNFTLKIRSTKLEDSAMYFCASSEVLIEAFFGQGTRLTVV.

The genes are TRBV6-6 and TRBJ2-7; TRBD1 aligns across 10 bases. Trimming at V came to 5 bases and at J to 1 base, leaving 11 bases not matched to a gene. Germline-derived CDR1 and CDR2 are MNHNY and SVGAGI (reference sequence). The CDR3 is 17 residues long. CDR3 sequence (DNA): TGTGCCAGCAGTCCCAATACCTCGGACAGGGGGTCCTACGAGCAGTACTTC. Protein sequence: CASSPNTSDRGSYEQYF.